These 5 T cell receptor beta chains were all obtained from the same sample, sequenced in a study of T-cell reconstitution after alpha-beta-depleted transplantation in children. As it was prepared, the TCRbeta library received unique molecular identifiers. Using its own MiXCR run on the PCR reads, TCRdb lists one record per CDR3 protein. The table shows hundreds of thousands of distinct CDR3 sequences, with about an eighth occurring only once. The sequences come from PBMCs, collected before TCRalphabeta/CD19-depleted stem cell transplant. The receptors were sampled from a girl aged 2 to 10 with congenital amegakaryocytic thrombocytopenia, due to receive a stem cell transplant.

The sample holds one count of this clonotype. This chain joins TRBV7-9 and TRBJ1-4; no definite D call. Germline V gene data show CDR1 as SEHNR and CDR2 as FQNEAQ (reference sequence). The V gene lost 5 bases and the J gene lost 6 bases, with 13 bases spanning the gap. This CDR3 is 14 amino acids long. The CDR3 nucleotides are TGTGCCAGCAGCCCACGCGGAGCCGATGAAAAACTGTTTTTT. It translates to CASSPRGADEKLFF. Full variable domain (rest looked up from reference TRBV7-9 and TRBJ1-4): DTGVSQNPRHKITKRGQNVTFRCDPISEHNRLYWYRQTLGQGPEFLTYFQNEAQLEKSRLLSDRFSAERPKGSFSTLEIQRTEQGDSAMYLCASSPRGADEKLFFGSGTQLSVL.

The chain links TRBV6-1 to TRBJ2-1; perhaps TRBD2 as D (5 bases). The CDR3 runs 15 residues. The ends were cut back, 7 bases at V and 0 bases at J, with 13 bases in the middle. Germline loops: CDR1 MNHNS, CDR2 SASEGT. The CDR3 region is CASNRGQVSYNEQFF. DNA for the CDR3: TGTGCCAGCAACCGCGGGCAAGTCTCCTACAATGAGCAGTTCTTC.

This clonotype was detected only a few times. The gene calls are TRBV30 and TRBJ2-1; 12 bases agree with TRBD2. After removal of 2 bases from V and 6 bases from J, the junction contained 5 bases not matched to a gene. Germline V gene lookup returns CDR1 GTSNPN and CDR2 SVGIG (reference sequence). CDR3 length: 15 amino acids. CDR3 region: CAWSPGLAGVNEQFF. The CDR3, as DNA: TGTGCCTGGAGTCCGGGACTAGCGGGTGTCAATGAGCAGTTCTTC.

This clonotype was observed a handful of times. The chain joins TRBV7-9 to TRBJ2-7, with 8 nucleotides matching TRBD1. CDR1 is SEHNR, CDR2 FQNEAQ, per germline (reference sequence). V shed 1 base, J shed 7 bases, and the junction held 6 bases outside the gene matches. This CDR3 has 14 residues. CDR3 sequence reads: CASSLGRQGREQYF. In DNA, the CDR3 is TGTGCCAGCAGCTTAGGCAGACAGGGGAGAGAGCAGTACTTC. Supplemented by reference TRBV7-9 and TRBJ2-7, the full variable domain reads DTGVSQNPRHKITKRGQNVTFRCDPISEHNRLYWYRQTLGQGPEFLTYFQNEAQLEKSRLLSDRFSAERPKGSFSTLEIQRTEQGDSAMYLCASSLGRQGREQYFGPGTRLTVT.

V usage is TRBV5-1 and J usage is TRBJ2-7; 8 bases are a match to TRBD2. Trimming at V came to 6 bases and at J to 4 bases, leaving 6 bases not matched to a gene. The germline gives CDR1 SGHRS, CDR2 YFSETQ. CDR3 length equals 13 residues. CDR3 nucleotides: TGCGCCAGCAAGAAGACTAGCGAGTACGAGCAGTACTTC. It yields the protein CASKKTSEYEQYF.